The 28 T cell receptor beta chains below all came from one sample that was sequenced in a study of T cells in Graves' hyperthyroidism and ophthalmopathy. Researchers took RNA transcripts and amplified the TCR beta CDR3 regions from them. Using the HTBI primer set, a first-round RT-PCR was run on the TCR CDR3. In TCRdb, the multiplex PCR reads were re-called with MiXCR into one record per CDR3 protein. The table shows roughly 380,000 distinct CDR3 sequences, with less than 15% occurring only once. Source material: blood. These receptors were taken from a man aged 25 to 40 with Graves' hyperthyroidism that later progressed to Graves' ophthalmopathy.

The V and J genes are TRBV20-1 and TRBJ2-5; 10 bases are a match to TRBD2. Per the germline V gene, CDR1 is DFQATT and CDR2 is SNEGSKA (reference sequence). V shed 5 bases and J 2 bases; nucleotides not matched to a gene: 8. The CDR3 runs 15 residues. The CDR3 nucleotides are TGCAGTGCTTTAGTAGCGGGGGGCCCTCAAGAGACCCAGTACTTC. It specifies CSALVAGGPQETQYF.

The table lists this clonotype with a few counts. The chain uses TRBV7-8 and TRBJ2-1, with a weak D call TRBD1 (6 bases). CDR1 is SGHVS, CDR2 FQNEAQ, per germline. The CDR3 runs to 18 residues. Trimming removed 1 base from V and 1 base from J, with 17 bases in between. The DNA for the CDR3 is TGTGCCAGCAGCTTAGATGTTTCAGGGGTCGTTTCCTACAATGAGCAGTTCTTC. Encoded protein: CASSLDVSGVVSYNEQFF.

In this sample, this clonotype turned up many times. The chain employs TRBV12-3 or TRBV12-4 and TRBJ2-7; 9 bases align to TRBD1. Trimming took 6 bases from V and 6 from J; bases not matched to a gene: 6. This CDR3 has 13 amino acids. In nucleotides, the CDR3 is TGTGCCAGCAGCCCCGGGACAGGGCTCGAGCAGTACTTC. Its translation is CASSPGTGLEQYF.

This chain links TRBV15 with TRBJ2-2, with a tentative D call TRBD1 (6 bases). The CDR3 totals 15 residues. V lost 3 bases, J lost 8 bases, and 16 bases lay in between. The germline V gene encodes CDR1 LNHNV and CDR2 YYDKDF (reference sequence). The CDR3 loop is CATSRDLTGSGELFF. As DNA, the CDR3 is TGTGCCACCAGCAGGGACCTCACAGGGTCAGGGGAGCTGTTTTTT. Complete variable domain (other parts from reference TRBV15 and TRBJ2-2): DAMVIQNPRYQVTQFGKPVTLSCSQTLNHNVMYWYQQKSSQAPKLLFHYYDKDFNNEADTPDNFQSRRPNTSFCFLDIRSPGLGDTAMYLCATSRDLTGSGELFFGEGSRLTVL.

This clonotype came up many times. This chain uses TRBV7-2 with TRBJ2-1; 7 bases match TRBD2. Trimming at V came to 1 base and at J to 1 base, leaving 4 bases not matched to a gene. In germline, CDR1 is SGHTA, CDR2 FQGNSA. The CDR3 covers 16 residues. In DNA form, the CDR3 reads TGTGCCAGCAGCTTAGGTATCGGGGGGTCCTACAATGAGCAGTTCTTC. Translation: CASSLGIGGSYNEQFF.

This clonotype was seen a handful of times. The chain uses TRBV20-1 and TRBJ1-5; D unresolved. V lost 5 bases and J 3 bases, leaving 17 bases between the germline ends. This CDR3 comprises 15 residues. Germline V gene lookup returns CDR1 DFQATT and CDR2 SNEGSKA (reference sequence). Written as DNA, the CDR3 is TGCAGTGCTTCGAGCGCTACAAGCTCCAATCAGCCCCAGCATTTT. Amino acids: CSASSATSSNQPQHF.

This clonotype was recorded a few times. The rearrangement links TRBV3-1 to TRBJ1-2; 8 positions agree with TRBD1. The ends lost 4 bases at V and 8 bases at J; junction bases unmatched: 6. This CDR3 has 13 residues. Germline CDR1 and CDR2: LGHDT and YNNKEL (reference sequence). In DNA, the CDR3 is TGTGCCAGCAGCCCCGGACAGGGTATAGGCTACACCTTC. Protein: CASSPGQGIGYTF.

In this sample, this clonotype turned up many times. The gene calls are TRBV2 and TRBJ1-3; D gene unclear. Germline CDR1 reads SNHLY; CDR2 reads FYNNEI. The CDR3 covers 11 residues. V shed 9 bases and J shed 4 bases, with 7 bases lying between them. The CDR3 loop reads CARSEGNTIYF. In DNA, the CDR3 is TGTGCCAGGTCGGAAGGAAACACCATATATTTT.

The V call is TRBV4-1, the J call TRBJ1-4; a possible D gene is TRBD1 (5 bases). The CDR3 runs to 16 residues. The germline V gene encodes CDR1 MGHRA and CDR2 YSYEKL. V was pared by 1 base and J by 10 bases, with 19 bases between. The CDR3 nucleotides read TGCGCCAGCAGCCAAGTTGGGGGGGGGTCGTTCGGAAAACTGTTTTTT. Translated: CASSQVGGGSFGKLFF.

This chain's CDR3 is CASKGDRAPYEQYF. The CDR3 region has the DNA TGTGCCAGCAAAGGGGACAGGGCCCCCTACGAGCAGTACTTC. The J gene is TRBJ2-7, the V gene TRBV2; 9 positions agree with TRBD1. With V trimmed by 7 bases and J by 2 bases, 6 bases remained unmatched. The CDR3 runs 14 residues. From germline, CDR1 is SNHLY and CDR2 FYNNEI.

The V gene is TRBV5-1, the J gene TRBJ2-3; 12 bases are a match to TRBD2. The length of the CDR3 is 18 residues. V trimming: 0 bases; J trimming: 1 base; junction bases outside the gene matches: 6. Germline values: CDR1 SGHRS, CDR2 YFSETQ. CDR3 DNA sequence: TGCGCCAGCAGCTTGGGGGGGGGACTAGCGGGTCGCACAGATACGCAGTATTTT. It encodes CASSLGGGLAGRTDTQYF.

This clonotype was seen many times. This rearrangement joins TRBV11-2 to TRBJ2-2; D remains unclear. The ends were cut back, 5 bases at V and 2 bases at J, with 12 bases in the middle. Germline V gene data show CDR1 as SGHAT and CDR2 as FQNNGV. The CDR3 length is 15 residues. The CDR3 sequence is CASSPSLLNTGELFF. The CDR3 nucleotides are TGTGCCAGCAGCCCGTCGCTCCTAAACACCGGGGAGCTGTTTTTT.

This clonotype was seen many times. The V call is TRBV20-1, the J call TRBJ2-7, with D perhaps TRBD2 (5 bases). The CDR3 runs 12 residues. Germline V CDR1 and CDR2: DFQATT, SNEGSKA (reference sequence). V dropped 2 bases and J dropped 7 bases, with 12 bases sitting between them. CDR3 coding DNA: TGCAGTGCTAGATCCCTAGCCCAGGAGCAGTACTTC. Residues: CSARSLAQEQYF.

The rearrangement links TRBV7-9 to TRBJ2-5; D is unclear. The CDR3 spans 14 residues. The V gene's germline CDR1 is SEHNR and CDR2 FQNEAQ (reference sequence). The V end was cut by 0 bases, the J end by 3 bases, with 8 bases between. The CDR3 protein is CASSLASEKETQYF. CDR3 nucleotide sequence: TGTGCCAGCAGCTTAGCGAGCGAGAAAGAGACCCAGTACTTC.

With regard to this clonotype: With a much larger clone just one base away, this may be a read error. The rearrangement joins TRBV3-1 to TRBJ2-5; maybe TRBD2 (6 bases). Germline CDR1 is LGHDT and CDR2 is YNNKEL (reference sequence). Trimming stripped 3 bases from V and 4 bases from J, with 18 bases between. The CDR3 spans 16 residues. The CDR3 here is CASSHRDSSVGETQYF. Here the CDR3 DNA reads TGTGCCAGCAGCCACCGGGACTCCTCGGTAGGAGAGACCCAGTACTTC.

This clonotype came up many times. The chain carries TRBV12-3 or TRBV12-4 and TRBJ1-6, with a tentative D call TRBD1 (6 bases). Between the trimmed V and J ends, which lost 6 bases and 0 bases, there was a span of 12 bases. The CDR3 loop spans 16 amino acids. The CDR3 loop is CASSNQGLSYNSPLHF. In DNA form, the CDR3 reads TGTGCCAGCAGCAATCAGGGGCTCTCCTATAATTCACCCCTCCACTTT.

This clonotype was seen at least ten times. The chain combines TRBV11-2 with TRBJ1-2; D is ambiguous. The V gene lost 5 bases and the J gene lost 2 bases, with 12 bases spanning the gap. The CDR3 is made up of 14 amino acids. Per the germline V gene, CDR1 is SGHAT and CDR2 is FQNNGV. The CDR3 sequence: CASSAGLLNYGYTF. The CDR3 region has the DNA TGTGCCAGCAGCGCTGGACTCCTCAACTATGGCTACACCTTC.

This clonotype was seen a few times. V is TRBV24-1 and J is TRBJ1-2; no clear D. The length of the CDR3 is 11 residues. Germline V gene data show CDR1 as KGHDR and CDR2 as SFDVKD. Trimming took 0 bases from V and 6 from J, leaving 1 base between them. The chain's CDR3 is CATSDLNGYTF. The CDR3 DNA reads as TGTGCCACCAGTGATTTGAATGGCTACACCTTC.

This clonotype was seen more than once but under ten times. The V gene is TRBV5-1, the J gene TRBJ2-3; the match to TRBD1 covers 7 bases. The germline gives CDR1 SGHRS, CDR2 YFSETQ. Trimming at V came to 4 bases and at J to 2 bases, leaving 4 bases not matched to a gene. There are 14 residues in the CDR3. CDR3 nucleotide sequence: TGCGCCAGCAGCCCAGGGGGAGTCACAGATACGCAGTATTTT. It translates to CASSPGGVTDTQYF.

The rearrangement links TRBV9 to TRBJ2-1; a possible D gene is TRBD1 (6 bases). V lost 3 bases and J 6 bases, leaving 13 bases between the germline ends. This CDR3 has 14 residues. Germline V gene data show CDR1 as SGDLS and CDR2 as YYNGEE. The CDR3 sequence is CASSDQGPLNEQFF. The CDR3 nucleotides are TGTGCCAGCAGCGACCAGGGGCCACTCAATGAGCAGTTCTTC.

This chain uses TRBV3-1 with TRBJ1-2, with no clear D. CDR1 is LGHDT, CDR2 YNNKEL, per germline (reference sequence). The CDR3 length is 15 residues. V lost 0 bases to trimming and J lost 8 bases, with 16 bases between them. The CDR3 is CASSQENLGSWGYTF. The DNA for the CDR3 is TGTGCCAGCAGCCAAGAAAATCTGGGATCTTGGGGCTACACCTTC.

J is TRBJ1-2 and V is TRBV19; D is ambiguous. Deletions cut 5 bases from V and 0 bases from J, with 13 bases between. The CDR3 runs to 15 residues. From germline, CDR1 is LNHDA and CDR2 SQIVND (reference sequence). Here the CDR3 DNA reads TGTGCCAGTAGTGTCTGGACGGCAGCTAACTATGGCTACACCTTC. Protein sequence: CASSVWTAANYGYTF.

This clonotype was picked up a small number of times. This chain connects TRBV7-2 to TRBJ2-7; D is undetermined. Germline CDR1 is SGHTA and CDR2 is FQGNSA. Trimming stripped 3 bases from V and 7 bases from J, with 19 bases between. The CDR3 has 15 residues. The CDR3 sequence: CASSLAFIRAGEQYF. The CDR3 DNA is TGTGCCAGCAGCTTGGCCTTTATAAGGGCCGGGGAGCAGTACTTC.

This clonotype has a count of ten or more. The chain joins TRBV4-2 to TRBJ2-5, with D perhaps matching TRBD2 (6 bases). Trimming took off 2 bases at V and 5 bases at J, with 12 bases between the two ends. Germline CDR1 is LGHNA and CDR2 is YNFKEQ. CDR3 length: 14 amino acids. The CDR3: CASSQSGVFETQYF. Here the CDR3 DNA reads TGTGCCAGCAGCCAATCGGGGGTTTTCGAGACCCAGTACTTC.

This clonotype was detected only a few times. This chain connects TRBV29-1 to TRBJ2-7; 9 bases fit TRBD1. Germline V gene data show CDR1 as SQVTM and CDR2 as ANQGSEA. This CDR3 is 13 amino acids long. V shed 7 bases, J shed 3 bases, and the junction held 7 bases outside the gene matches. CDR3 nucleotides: TGCAGCGCCGGGGACAGGGCTGACTACGAGCAGTACTTC. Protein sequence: CSAGDRADYEQYF.

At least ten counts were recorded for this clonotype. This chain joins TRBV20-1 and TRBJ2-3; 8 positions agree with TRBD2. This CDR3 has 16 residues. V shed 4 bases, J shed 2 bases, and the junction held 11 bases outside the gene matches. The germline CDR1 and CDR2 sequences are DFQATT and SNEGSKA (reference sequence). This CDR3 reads CSAKPPIAGPTDTQYF. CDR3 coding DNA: TGCAGTGCTAAACCCCCTATAGCGGGGCCCACAGATACGCAGTATTTT.

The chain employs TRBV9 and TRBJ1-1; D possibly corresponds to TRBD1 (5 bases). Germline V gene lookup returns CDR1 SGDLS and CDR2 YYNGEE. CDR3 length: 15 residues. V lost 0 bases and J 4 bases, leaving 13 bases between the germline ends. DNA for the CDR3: TGTGCCAGCAGCGTAGGAGGGGCTCAGGCCACTGAAGCTTTCTTT. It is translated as CASSVGGAQATEAFF.

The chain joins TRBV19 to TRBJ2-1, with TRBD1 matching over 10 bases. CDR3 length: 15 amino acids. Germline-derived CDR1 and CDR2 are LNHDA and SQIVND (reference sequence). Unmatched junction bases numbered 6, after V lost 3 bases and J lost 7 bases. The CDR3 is CASSMPGQGPNEQFF. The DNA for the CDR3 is TGTGCCAGTAGTATGCCGGGACAGGGGCCTAATGAGCAGTTCTTC.